The 10 T cell receptor beta chains listed next were all sequenced from one sample in a study of blood T cell repertoires in COVID-19. TCRdb keeps only in-frame clones here, not all; method: immunoSEQ multiplex PCR. This sample yields 240,000 or so clones, of which around 85% are seen a single time; less than 4% belongs to the top ten. The sample taken for sequencing was peripheral blood. These receptors were obtained from a woman aged 25 to 45 who had recovered from COVID-19.

This clone was counted once. This chain joins TRBV5-1 and TRBJ2-2; 8 bases map to TRBD2. The CDR3 sequence is 15 residues long. Germline V gives CDR1 SGHRS, CDR2 YFSETQ. Trimming cost V 7 bases and J 1 base; bases outside gene matches: 6. CDR3 protein: CASSGLAGNTGELFF. CDR3 nucleotides: TGCGCCAGCTCGGGGCTAGCGGGGAACACCGGGGAGCTGTTTTTT.

V usage is TRBV18 and J usage is TRBJ1-1, with D possibly TRBD1 on 5 matching bases. This CDR3 contains 15 residues. V was shortened by 3 bases and J by 5 bases, with 16 bases between the two germline ends. Germline values: CDR1 KGHSH, CDR2 LQKENI. CDR3 loop: CASSPLPGLGTEAFF. As DNA, the CDR3 is TGTGCCAGCTCACCGTTACCGGGACTAGGTACTGAAGCTTTCTTT.

The V gene is TRBV7-9, the J gene TRBJ2-3; D gene uncertain. Germline V gene lookup returns CDR1 SEHNR and CDR2 FQNEAQ (reference sequence). The length of the CDR3 is 17 residues. V lost 1 base to trimming and J lost 1 base, with 15 bases between them. For the CDR3, the DNA is TGTGCCAGCAGCTTAGTGTTCGGTAGGCAGGGCACAGATACGCAGTATTTT. Encoded protein: CASSLVFGRQGTDTQYF.

V gene TRBV4-3 combines with J gene TRBJ1-2, with 7 bases identical to TRBD1. CDR1 LGHNA and CDR2 YSLEER come from the germline V gene. The CDR3 is 16 residues long. J gave up 0 bases and V 0 bases, and 4 bases lay outside the gene matches. The CDR3 sequence: CASSQDLGQTNYGYTF. In DNA, the CDR3 is TGCGCCAGCAGCCAAGATTTGGGACAGACTAACTATGGCTACACCTTC.

This chain links TRBV2 with TRBJ2-5; D is possibly TRBD1 (7 bases). V dropped 3 bases and J dropped 4 bases, with 12 bases sitting between them. Looked up from germline, CDR1 is SNHLY and CDR2 is FYNNEI. The CDR3 runs to 14 residues. CDR3 protein: CASSDRGVSETQYF. For the CDR3, the DNA is TGTGCCAGCAGTGACAGGGGGGTATCAGAGACCCAGTACTTC.

This rearrangement joins TRBV9 to TRBJ1-6; no firm D call. The germline V gene has CDR1 SGDLS and CDR2 YYNGEE. The germline V and J ends were trimmed by 0 bases and 6 bases, with 13 bases remaining between them. This CDR3 spans 16 amino acids. The CDR3 region has the DNA TGTGCCAGCAGCGTAGAAAGTCCAACTGTTAATTCACCCCTCCACTTT. Encoded protein: CASSVESPTVNSPLHF. Variable domain in full (rest from reference TRBV9 and TRBJ1-6): DSGVTQTPKHLITATGQRVTLRCSPRSGDLSVYWYQQSLDQGLQFLIQYYNGEERAKGNILERFSAQQFPDLHSELNLSSLELGDSALYFCASSVESPTVNSPLHFGNGTRLTVT.

V and J are TRBV19 and TRBJ2-2; TRBD2 matches at 13 bases. CDR3 length: 16 amino acids. V lost 6 bases, J lost 4 bases, and 5 bases stayed unmatched. The germline V gene has CDR1 LNHDA and CDR2 SQIVND (reference sequence). The DNA of the CDR3 is TGTGCCAGTAGCCTACTAGCGGGGGGGCCCACCGGGGAGCTGTTTTTT. This translates into CASSLLAGGPTGELFF.

Only one count was recorded for this clone. The chain carries TRBV14 and TRBJ1-6; possibly TRBD1 for D (6 bases). The CDR3 has 14 amino acids. Between the trimmed V and J ends, which lost 3 bases and 10 bases, there was a span of 13 bases. Per the germline V gene, CDR1 is SGHDN and CDR2 is FVKESK. CDR3 amino acids: CASSHRGLQSPLHF. The CDR3 DNA reads as TGTGCCAGCAGCCACAGGGGTTTACAATCACCCCTCCACTTT.

The chain combines TRBV6-6 with TRBJ1-1; no reliable D call. The V gene lost 2 bases and the J gene lost 1 base, with 8 bases spanning the gap. This CDR3 spans 14 amino acids. The V gene's germline CDR1 is MNHNY and CDR2 SVGAGI (reference sequence). CDR3 nucleotides: TGTGCCAGCAGTTACCCTAGCGAGAACACTGAAGCTTTCTTT. Its protein product is CASSYPSENTEAFF.

This clone appeared a few times. V and J are TRBV7-9 and TRBJ2-3; TRBD2 matches 9 bases. With 5 bases clipped from V and 7 bases from J, the junction kept 19 bases outside the gene matches. The CDR3 length is 18 residues. The germline V gene has CDR1 SEHNR and CDR2 FQNEAQ (reference sequence). This chain's CDR3 is CASSPALQERGVRHTQYF. The DNA of the CDR3 is TGTGCCAGCAGCCCAGCCCTCCAGGAGCGGGGGGTCCGGCATACGCAGTATTTT.